This T cell receptor (beta chain) derives from a study of T-cell memory formation after mild COVID-19. One entry per CDR3 protein, called by TCRdb with MiXCR from the 5' RACE reads. This sample has roughly 130,000 distinct CDR3 sequences, with more than 15% found just once. This clonotype came up a few times. Losses at the gene ends were 5 bases for V and 1 base for J; bases not matched to a gene: 7. Germline V gene data show CDR1 as SGHRS and CDR2 as YFSETQ. The CDR3 length is 16 residues. Sequencing input: PBMCs or a T cell subset sorted from them (not recorded which). The chain joins TRBV5-1 to TRBJ2-3, with TRBD1 matching over 10 bases. This TCR derives from an adult woman who had mild COVID-19 (a few samples of this study predate the infection). Cell type and time point are not known. The CDR3 region has the DNA TGCGCCAGCAGTCGGGACAGGGGAGGTGGCACAGATACGCAGTATTTT. Translated: CASSRDRGGGTDTQYF.